The 6 T cell receptor beta chains below all came from one sample that was sequenced in a study of shared clonotypes between healthy human individuals. TCRdb's table, derived via immunoSEQ multiplex PCR, lists solely in-frame clones and lacks some. Here the sample spans 550,000 to 700,000 clones, around three quarters being singletons. What was sequenced was memory CD4+ T cells sorted from blood. Subset of the sample: CD45RA-negative fraction. The receptors were sampled from a woman in her twenties or thirties in good health.

V gene TRBV13 combines with J gene TRBJ2-1; tentatively, D is TRBD1 or TRBD2 (5 bases each). The CDR3 runs to 13 residues. Trimming removed 6 bases at V and 7 bases at J, with 13 bases between. Germline assignment: CDR1 PRHDT and CDR2 FYEKMQ (reference sequence). The CDR3 region is CASSFGTLNEQFF. Written as DNA, the CDR3 is TGTGCCAGCAGTTTTGGGACCCTAAATGAGCAGTTCTTC. Using reference TRBV13 and TRBJ2-1 for the parts outside the CDR3, the full variable domain is AAGVIQSPRHLIKEKRETATLKCYPIPRHDTVYWYQQGPGQDPQFLISFYEKMQSDKGSIPDRFSAQQFSDYHSELNMSSLELGDSALYFCASSFGTLNEQFFGPGTRLTVL.

The chain joins TRBV6-1 to TRBJ1-5; 12 bases align to TRBD1. CDR1 MNHNS and CDR2 SASEGT come from the germline V gene. V lost 6 bases and J lost 5; bases outside the gene matches: 5. This CDR3 comprises 15 residues. The CDR3 sequence is CASSKGQGAHQPQHF. The CDR3 DNA reads as TGTGCCAGCAGCAAGGGACAGGGGGCCCATCAGCCCCAGCATTTT.

V usage is TRBV29-1 and J usage is TRBJ2-7, with D possibly called TRBD1 or TRBD2 (6 bases each). The V and J ends lost 7 bases and 1 base respectively, with 17 bases between them. In germline, CDR1 is SQVTM, CDR2 ANQGSEA. CDR3 length: 14 residues. The CDR3 region has the DNA TGCAGCGCCGCTGGAGGGACAAGTTCCTACGAGCAGTACTTC. It is translated as CSAAGGTSSYEQYF.

The chain carries TRBV9 and TRBJ2-5; the D is unclear. The length of the CDR3 is 11 residues. Deletions cut 3 bases from V and 3 bases from J, with 3 bases between. Germline assignment: CDR1 SGDLS and CDR2 YYNGEE. The CDR3 reads CASSAEETQYF. CDR3 bases: TGTGCCAGCAGCGCGGAAGAGACCCAGTACTTC.

CDR3 sequence: CASSYGGPPLGYEQYF. The CDR3 DNA reads TGTGCCAGCAGTTACGGGGGACCTCCCTTAGGGTACGAGCAGTACTTC. The genes are TRBV6-6 and TRBJ2-7; D tentatively reads TRBD1 or TRBD2 (5 bases each). CDR1 is MNHNY, CDR2 SVGAGI, per germline (reference sequence). The V end was cut by 2 bases, the J end by 4 bases, with 18 bases between. This CDR3 region has 16 residues.

The chain recombines TRBV6-1 with TRBJ1-2, with D tentatively TRBD1 (5 bases). Germline CDR1 MNHNS, CDR2 SASEGT. V lost 5 bases, J lost 2 bases, and 15 bases lay in between. The CDR3 is made up of 15 amino acids. DNA for the CDR3: TGTGCCAGCAGTCCCGAACCGGGGACCAACTATGGCTACACCTTC. Translated: CASSPEPGTNYGYTF.